What follows is one T cell receptor beta chain and its context. Clones were read by immunoSEQ multiplex PCR, and TCRdb kept only the in-frame ones, dropping some. Of under 250,000 clones in the sample, 80% to 90% were seen once. The data were taken from a study of blood T cell repertoires in COVID-19. Study-wide background: PBMCs, B-cell-depleted T cells, or T cells provided the cDNA or gDNA that made up the material.

This CDR3 has 16 residues. Germline loops: CDR1 LNHDA, CDR2 SQIVND (reference sequence). Trimming cost V 5 bases and J 0 bases; bases outside gene matches: 8. V usage is TRBV19 and J usage is TRBJ2-3; TRBD1 agrees at 7 bases. Sequencing was performed on peripheral blood. The receptor comes from a woman aged 55 to 70 who had recovered from COVID-19. CDR3 in amino acids: CASSLMDRLSTDTQYF. Here the CDR3 DNA reads TGTGCCAGTAGTCTAATGGACAGGCTTAGCACAGATACGCAGTATTTT. Based on the CDR3 plus reference TRBV19 and TRBJ2-3, the full variable domain is DGGITQSPKYLFRKEGQNVTLSCEQNLNHDAMYWYRQDPGQGLRLIYYSQIVNDFQKGDIAEGYSVSREKKESFPLTVTSAQKNPTAFYLCASSLMDRLSTDTQYFGPGTRLTVL.